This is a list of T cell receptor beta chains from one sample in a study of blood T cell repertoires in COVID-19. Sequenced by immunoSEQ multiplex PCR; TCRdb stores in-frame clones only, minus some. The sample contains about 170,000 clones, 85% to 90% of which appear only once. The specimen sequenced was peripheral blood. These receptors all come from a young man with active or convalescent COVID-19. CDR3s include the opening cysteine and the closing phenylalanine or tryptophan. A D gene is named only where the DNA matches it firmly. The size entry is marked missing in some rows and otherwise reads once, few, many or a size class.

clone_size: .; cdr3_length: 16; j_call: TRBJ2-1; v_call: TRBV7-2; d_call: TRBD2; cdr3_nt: TGTGCCAGCAGCTTAAGGACTAGCGGGAGGGACAATGAGCAGTTCTTC; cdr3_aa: CASSLRTSGRDNEQFF
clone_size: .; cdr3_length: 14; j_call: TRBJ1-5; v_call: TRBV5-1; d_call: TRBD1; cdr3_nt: TGCGCCAGCAGCCCGGGACAGCCTAATCAGCCCCAGCATTTT; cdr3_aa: CASSPGQPNQPQHF
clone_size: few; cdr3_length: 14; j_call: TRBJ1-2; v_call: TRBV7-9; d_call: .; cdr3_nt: TGTGCCAGCAGCTTAGCGTTTGGAGGCTATGGCTACACCTTC; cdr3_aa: CASSLAFGGYGYTF
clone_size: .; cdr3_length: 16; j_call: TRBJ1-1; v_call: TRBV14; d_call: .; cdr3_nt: TGTGCCAGCAGCCAAGATAGGAGGACGAAGAACACTGAAGCTTTCTTT; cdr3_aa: CASSQDRRTKNTEAFF
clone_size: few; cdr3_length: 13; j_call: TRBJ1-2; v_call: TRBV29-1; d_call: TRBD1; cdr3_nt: TGCAGCGTTGGAACAGGGGGGATCTATGGCTACACCTTC; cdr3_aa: CSVGTGGIYGYTF
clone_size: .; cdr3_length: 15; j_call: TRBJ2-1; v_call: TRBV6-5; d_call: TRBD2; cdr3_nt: TGTGCCAGGCGTTCCGGGACTAGCGGGGGCCCTGAGCAGTTCTTC; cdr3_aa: CARRSGTSGGPEQFF
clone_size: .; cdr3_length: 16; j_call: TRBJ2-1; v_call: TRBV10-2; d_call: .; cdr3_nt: TGCGCCAGCAGTGAGGAGGTGGGGGGGCCCTACAATGAGCAGTTCTTC; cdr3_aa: CASSEEVGGPYNEQFF
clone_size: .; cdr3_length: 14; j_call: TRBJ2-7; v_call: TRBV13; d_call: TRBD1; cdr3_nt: TGTGCCAGCAGCCGCCCGGGACAGGGGGACGAGCAGTACTTC; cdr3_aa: CASSRPGQGDEQYF
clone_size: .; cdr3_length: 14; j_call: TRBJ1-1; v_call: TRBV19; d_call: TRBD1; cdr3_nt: TGTGCCAGTACCTCAGGGACAGGCTACACTGAAGCTTTCTTT; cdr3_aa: CASTSGTGYTEAFF
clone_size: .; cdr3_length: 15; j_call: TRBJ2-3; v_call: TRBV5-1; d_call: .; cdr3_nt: TGCGCCAGCAGCCTAGCCGGACTGAACACAGATACGCAGTATTTT; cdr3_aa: CASSLAGLNTDTQYF
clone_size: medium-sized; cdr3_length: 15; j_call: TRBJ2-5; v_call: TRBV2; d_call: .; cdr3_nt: TGTGCCAGCAGTGGTGGGACATACGACCAAGAGACCCAGTACTTC; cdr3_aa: CASSGGTYDQETQYF
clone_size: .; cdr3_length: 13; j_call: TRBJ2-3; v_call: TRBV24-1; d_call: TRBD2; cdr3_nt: TGTGCCACCCGTAGCGGGGGAGGAGATACGCAGTATTTT; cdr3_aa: CATRSGGGDTQYF
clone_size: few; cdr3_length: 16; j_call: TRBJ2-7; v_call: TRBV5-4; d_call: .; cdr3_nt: TGTGCCAGCAGCCCAGATGTAGGTTCAGGATCTTACGAGCAGTACTTC; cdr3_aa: CASSPDVGSGSYEQYF
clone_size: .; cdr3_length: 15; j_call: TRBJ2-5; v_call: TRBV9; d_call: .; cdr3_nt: TGTGCCAGCAGCCCCCCATTCGGGAGCTACGAGACCCAGTACTTC; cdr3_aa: CASSPPFGSYETQYF
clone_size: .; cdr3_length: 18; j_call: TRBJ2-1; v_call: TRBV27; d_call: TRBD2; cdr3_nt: TGTGCCAGCAGTTTATCCTGGAGACTAGCGGGGGGGCCGAATGAGCAGTTCTTC; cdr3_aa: CASSLSWRLAGGPNEQFF
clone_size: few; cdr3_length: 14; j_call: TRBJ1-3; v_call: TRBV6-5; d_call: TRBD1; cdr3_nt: TGTGCAACCCGGTCAGGGGGCTTAGGAAACACCATATATTTT; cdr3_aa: CATRSGGLGNTIYF
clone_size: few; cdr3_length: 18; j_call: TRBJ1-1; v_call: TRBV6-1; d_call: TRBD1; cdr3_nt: TGTGCCAGCAGTGTGTTAGGGGGCGGCCTCCTCATGAACACTGAAGCTTTCTTT; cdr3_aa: CASSVLGGGLLMNTEAFF
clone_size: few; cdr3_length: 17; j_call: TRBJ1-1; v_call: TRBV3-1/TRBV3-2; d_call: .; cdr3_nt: TGTGCCAGCAGCCCAGCTATCGGGGAGGATAGAAACACTGAAGCTTTCTTT; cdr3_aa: CASSPAIGEDRNTEAFF
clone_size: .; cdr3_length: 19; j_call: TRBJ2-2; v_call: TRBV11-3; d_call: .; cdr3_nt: TGTGCCAGCAGCCTATATCCGTACGGGGAAGGCCCGAACACCGGGGAGCTGTTTTTT; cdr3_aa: CASSLYPYGEGPNTGELFF